A selection of T cell receptor beta chains follows, all from one sample in a study of T cells in Graves' hyperthyroidism and ophthalmopathy. One entry per CDR3 protein results from TCRdb running MiXCR on the multiplex PCR reads. The sample records approximately 560,000 distinct CDR3 sequences, about 43% being singletons. The sequenced sample consisted of peripheral blood or thyroid tissue (not recorded which). The receptors derive from a woman aged 18-35 years with Graves' hyperthyroidism. Both conserved end residues are part of each CDR3.

V gene	J gene	CDR3 protein
TRBV7-6	TRBJ1-4	CASSRDSTNEKLFF
TRBV29-1	TRBJ1-1	CSVRTGGDTEAFF
TRBV2	TRBJ1-4	CASTSGGRSNEKLFF
TRBV29-1	TRBJ2-6	CSVDRGSGANVLTF
TRBV7-9	TRBJ1-2	CASSWTVTYGYTF
TRBV7-9	TRBJ2-2	CASSLVGYAGELFF
TRBV4-1	TRBJ2-5	CASSQGLAGDETQYF
TRBV6-6	TRBJ2-5	CASSREFEGETQYF
TRBV2	TRBJ1-6	CASSPETGIYSPLHF
TRBV12-3/TRBV12-4	TRBJ1-1	CASSRREDLNTEAFF
TRBV7-9	TRBJ2-7	CASSLGLAGAYEQYF
TRBV2	TRBJ2-7	CASSERWGSGGEQYF
TRBV7-9	TRBJ1-1	CASSYKWNTEAFF
TRBV29-1	TRBJ2-7	CSLYAGRSSYEQYF
TRBV25-1	TRBJ2-5	CASIELQTQYF
TRBV7-9	TRBJ1-5	CASSQDSGVQPQHF
TRBV7-2	TRBJ2-7	CGSRVTSGRPEQYF
TRBV10-3	TRBJ1-3	CAISESTGGDGYTIYF
TRBV2	TRBJ1-5	CASKGTDSNQPQHF
TRBV9	TRBJ2-2	CASSVAGASGSTGELFF
TRBV12-3/TRBV12-4	TRBJ1-3	CASSQQDREDGNTIYF
TRBV19	TRBJ1-5	CASRTGQLLNQPQHF
TRBV6-1	TRBJ1-1	CASSSWAEAFF
TRBV9	TRBJ2-7	CASSEQGFGEQYF
TRBV7-2	TRBJ1-1	CASSLGQRGTEAFF
TRBV15	TRBJ1-5	CATSRANQPQHF
TRBV7-2	TRBJ2-5	CASSSVRGSGTQYF
TRBV29-1	TRBJ1-2	CSVEPGGYRGYTF
TRBV10-3	TRBJ2-7	CAISERGGTGAYEQYF
TRBV7-2	TRBJ1-4	CASSFTGRGEKLFF
TRBV5-1	TRBJ2-2	CASTRLGQVVGELFF
TRBV2	TRBJ1-1	CASGHGGAEAFF
TRBV29-1	TRBJ2-7	CSVATGTSGYEQYF
TRBV20-1	TRBJ1-1	CSARDTGWSTEAFF
TRBV5-6	TRBJ1-1	CASSSWTVPEAFF
TRBV6-1	TRBJ1-2	CASSISGTGVRGYTF
TRBV9	TRBJ1-1	CASTTGTGTLNTEAFF
TRBV29-1	TRBJ2-7	CSVRDDRGYEQYF
TRBV7-2	TRBJ2-5	CASSLATTSGPQETQYF
TRBV10-3	TRBJ2-5	CAISELWTGEETQYF
TRBV10-3	TRBJ1-1	CAISEKTRMNTEAFF
TRBV7-8	TRBJ1-2	CASSLVAQAANYGYTF
TRBV29-1	TRBJ2-7	CSVERQGAGSQGKQYF
TRBV25-1	TRBJ1-2	CAATGVTSGYTF
TRBV10-2	-	CASSHQGRSEQFF
TRBV24-1	TRBJ2-7	CATNKWGLAGFHEQYF
TRBV12-3/TRBV12-4	TRBJ1-5	CASSLSDSANQPQHF
TRBV7-2	TRBJ1-2	CASSFSGLGGRNGYTF
TRBV20-1	TRBJ2-7	CSASNQAGAGHEQYF
TRBV7-8	TRBJ2-5	CASSSGTGMGQTQYF
TRBV9	TRBJ1-1	CASSVRGEAFF
TRBV7-2	TRBJ1-5	CASSPWGQGSQPQHF
TRBV10-3	TRBJ1-1	CASLAGLVNTEAFF
TRBV7-3	TRBJ2-7	CASSLSPDSYEQYF
TRBV6-5	TRBJ1-6	CASSLSPGPDSPLHF